These 32 T cell receptor beta chains share one sample of origin, sequenced in a study of shared clonotypes between healthy human individuals. The table came from immunoSEQ multiplex PCR; TCRdb's copy has only in-frame clones and leaves some out. The table has 300,000 or so clones, around 74% seen once. The sample consisted of memory CD4+ T cells sorted from blood. The subset denotes: CD45RA-negative fraction. The receptor source for this set is a man aged 25 to 40 in good health.

The chain employs TRBV11-3 and TRBJ2-1, with a possible D match to TRBD2 (5 bases). The V end lost 1 base, the J end lost 0 bases, and 7 bases lay between the germline ends. CDR3 length equals 15 residues. Looked up from germline, CDR1 is SGHNT and CDR2 is YENEEA. The CDR3 loop reads CASSLAGNSYNEQFF. The CDR3 DNA reads as TGTGCCAGCAGCTTAGCGGGAAACTCCTACAATGAGCAGTTCTTC.

V is TRBV6-6 and J is TRBJ1-2; D gene unclear. Germline lookup yields CDR1 MNHNY and CDR2 SVGAGI (reference sequence). Trimming pared 6 bases from V and 2 bases from J, leaving 7 bases between. The CDR3 loop spans 12 amino acids. The CDR3 loop reads CASRAENYGYTF. In nucleotides, the CDR3 is TGTGCCAGCAGGGCCGAGAACTATGGCTACACCTTC.

This clone was observed a few times. This sequence joins TRBV2 and TRBJ1-1; no definite D call. The length of the CDR3 is 13 residues. V lost 1 base, J lost 2 bases, and 5 bases lay in between. Germline-derived CDR1 and CDR2 are SNHLY and FYNNEI. CDR3 in amino acids: CASSEGGNTEAFF. In DNA, the CDR3 is TGTGCCAGCAGTGAAGGGGGAAACACTGAAGCTTTCTTT.

In this sample, this clone turned up many times. The V gene is TRBV30, the J gene TRBJ1-1; no reliable D call. Germline values: CDR1 GTSNPN, CDR2 SVGIG (reference sequence). The CDR3 contains 12 residues. V was clipped by 5 bases and J by 1 base, with 8 bases between them. DNA of the CDR3: TGTGCCTGGCTATACGCGAACACTGAAGCTTTCTTT. Its protein is CAWLYANTEAFF. The full variable domain, with the rest looked up from reference TRBV30 and TRBJ1-1, is SQTIHQWPATLVQPVGSPLSLECTVEGTSNPNLYWYRQAAGRGLQLLFYSVGIGQISSEVPQNLSASRPQDRQFILSSKKLLLSDSGFYLCAWLYANTEAFFGQGTRLTVV.

The rearrangement links TRBV5-6 to TRBJ2-1, with TRBD1 matching 7 bases. The germline gives CDR1 SGHDT, CDR2 YYEEEE. Trimming removed 4 bases from V and 5 bases from J; junction bases left unmatched: 6. The CDR3 has 14 residues. CDR3 in DNA: TGTGCCAGCAGCCCCGACAGGGATAACAATGAGCAGTTCTTC. This codes for CASSPDRDNNEQFF.

The rearrangement uses TRBV2 and TRBJ2-5; TRBD2 matches at 11 bases. Unmatched junction bases numbered 4, after V lost 5 bases and J lost 2 bases. Germline V gene data show CDR1 as SNHLY and CDR2 as FYNNEI. This CDR3 is built from 15 residues. CDR3 DNA: TGTGCCAGCAGTAGGGGACTAGCGGTACAAGAGACCCAGTACTTC. Translated: CASSRGLAVQETQYF. Based on the CDR3 plus reference TRBV2 and TRBJ2-5, the full variable domain is EPEVTQTPSHQVTQMGQEVILRCVPISNHLYFYWYRQILGQKVEFLVSFYNNEISEKSEIFDDQFSVERPDGSNFTLKIRSTKLEDSAMYFCASSRGLAVQETQYFGPGTRLLVL.

The V gene is TRBV4-2, the J gene TRBJ2-1, with D perhaps given as TRBD1 or TRBD2 (5 bases each). CDR3 length: 12 amino acids. V dropped 0 bases and J dropped 9 bases, with 6 bases sitting between them. CDR1 LGHNA and CDR2 YNFKEQ come from the germline V gene. The CDR3 DNA reads as TGTGCCAGCAGCCAAGAGGGGACTGAGCAGTTCTTC. Protein sequence: CASSQEGTEQFF.

This sequence joins TRBV11-3 and TRBJ2-7; 12 positions agree with TRBD1. This CDR3 is 14 amino acids long. Germline V gives CDR1 SGHNT, CDR2 YENEEA. The ends lost 6 bases at V and 6 bases at J; junction bases unmatched: 6. CDR3: CASRYRDRGPEQYF. CDR3 DNA sequence: TGTGCCAGCAGGTACCGGGACAGGGGGCCCGAGCAGTACTTC.

This chain links TRBV7-9 with TRBJ2-5; D gene unclear. In germline, CDR1 is SEHNR, CDR2 FQNEAQ (reference sequence). The CDR3 spans 15 residues. Trimming removed 7 bases from V and 9 bases from J, with 24 bases in between. Here the CDR3 reads CASNNPPDVEKAQYF. In DNA, the CDR3 is TGTGCCAGCAACAATCCCCCCGATGTAGAGAAGGCCCAGTACTTC.

The chain joins TRBV28 to TRBJ2-1, with D hard to call. Trimming removed 7 bases from V and 5 bases from J, with 15 bases in between. The germline CDR1 and CDR2 sequences are MDHEN and SYDVKM. CDR3 length: 14 amino acids. CDR3 nucleotides: TGTGCCAGCACGTGGTCCGGCCCCCACAATGAGCAGTTCTTC. Encoded protein: CASTWSGPHNEQFF.

The chain recombines TRBV27 with TRBJ2-7; D gene ambiguous. This CDR3 comprises 13 residues. Trimming removed 5 bases at V and 0 bases at J, with 8 bases between. Germline CDR1 reads MNHEY; CDR2 reads SMNVEV (reference sequence). The CDR3, as DNA: TGTGCCAGCAGTCCCAACCACTCCTACGAGCAGTACTTC. Its translation is CASSPNHSYEQYF.

This clone was detected a few times. The chain couples TRBV30 to TRBJ1-1; D might be TRBD1 (5 bases). CDR1 is GTSNPN and CDR2 is SVGIG in the germline V gene (reference sequence). The V and J ends lost 5 bases and 0 bases respectively, with 10 bases between them. This CDR3 region has 13 residues. DNA for the CDR3: TGTGCCTGGGGGGGTTCTATGAACACTGAAGCTTTCTTT. Translated, it gives CAWGGSMNTEAFF.

The chain uses TRBV19 and TRBJ2-1; 7 nucleotides agree with TRBD1. Germline V gene data show CDR1 as LNHDA and CDR2 as SQIVND (reference sequence). The trim removed 4 bases at V and 2 bases at J, leaving 2 bases unmatched. This CDR3 is 14 amino acids long. This CDR3 is CASSTQGAYNEQFF. CDR3 DNA: TGTGCCAGTAGTACGCAGGGGGCCTACAATGAGCAGTTCTTC.

The rearrangement links TRBV30 to TRBJ2-1; 10 positions match TRBD2. The J segment lost 10 bases and the V segment lost 5 bases, leaving 14 bases of the junction unmatched. Germline lookup yields CDR1 GTSNPN and CDR2 SVGIG (reference sequence). The CDR3 is made up of 15 amino acids. CDR3 residues: CAWQRTSGISGEQFF. DNA for the CDR3: TGTGCCTGGCAAAGAACTAGCGGGATTTCAGGGGAGCAGTTCTTC.

For this clone: One end of the junction varies from germline; a read error may be responsible. This sequence joins TRBV7-7 and TRBJ2-5; D might be TRBD1 (5 bases). The CDR3 is 14 amino acids. Per the germline V gene, CDR1 is SSHAT and CDR2 is FNYEAQ (reference sequence). DNA of the CDR3: TGTGCTAGCAGCTTGAACATGGGGCACGAGACCCAGTACTTC. Protein sequence: CASSLNMGHETQYF.

The V gene is TRBV28, the J gene TRBJ1-2; D is unresolved. CDR1 and CDR2 from the germline V gene are MDHEN and SYDVKM. The CDR3 totals 12 residues. Trimming took off 0 bases at V and 3 bases at J, with 2 bases between the two ends. The DNA of the CDR3 is TGTGCCAGCAGTTTATGGGACTATGGCTACACCTTC. Translated: CASSLWDYGYTF.

The chain combines TRBV12-2 with TRBJ2-7; no DNA check was done on the table's D call, TRBD1. TRBV12-2 is recorded as a pseudogene. The CDR3 totals 15 residues. CDR3: CASRLGAGVGAEQYF. CDR3 DNA sequence: TGTGCAAGTCGCCTAGGGGCTGGGGTGGGGGCCGAGCAGTACTTC.

A word on this clone: At one end, the junction sequence differs from germline, possibly due to a read error. This chain links TRBV5-4 with TRBJ2-3; 11 bases line up with TRBD1. The V gene's germline CDR1 is SGHNT and CDR2 YYREEE (reference sequence). This CDR3 spans 14 amino acids. In nucleotides, the CDR3 is TGTGCCAGCGGCTTGGGACAGGGGGCAGATACGCAGTATTTT. Translating it yields CASGLGQGADTQYF.

J is TRBJ1-5 and V is TRBV19; no clear D gene. Per the germline V gene, CDR1 is LNHDA and CDR2 is SQIVND (reference sequence). V lost 3 bases, J lost 3 bases, and 12 bases lay in between. The CDR3 contains 15 residues. The CDR3 sequence: CASSISAPTNQPQHF. CDR3 bases: TGTGCCAGTAGTATTTCAGCCCCGACCAATCAGCCCCAGCATTTT. The variable domain in full, with the rest retrieved from reference TRBV19 and TRBJ1-5, is DGGITQSPKYLFRKEGQNVTLSCEQNLNHDAMYWYRQDPGQGLRLIYYSQIVNDFQKGDIAEGYSVSREKKESFPLTVTSAQKNPTAFYLCASSISAPTNQPQHFGDGTRLSIL.

CDR3 sequence (DNA): TGTGCCAGTCAGGGGACCGGTCCCGGAAACACCATATATTTT. Translating it yields CASQGTGPGNTIYF. The chain employs TRBV2 and TRBJ1-3, with D possibly matching TRBD1 (6 bases). Germline V gives CDR1 SNHLY, CDR2 FYNNEI. V lost 9 bases, J lost 4 bases, and 16 bases lay in between. CDR3 length equals 14 residues.

In DNA, the CDR3 is TGCGCCAGCAACCCTCAGGACAGGGCGGCCTACGAGCAGTACTTC. This encodes CASNPQDRAAYEQYF. The chain recombines TRBV10-2 with TRBJ2-7; 8 bases agree with TRBD1. This CDR3 spans 15 amino acids. The germline gives CDR1 WSHSY, CDR2 SAAADI. The V and J ends lost 7 bases and 2 bases, in that order; junction bases with no gene match: 10.

Turning to this clone: Other DNA sequences in the sample encode the same CDR3. This chain links TRBV18 with TRBJ2-7; 9 positions agree with TRBD1. CDR1 is KGHSH, CDR2 LQKENI, per germline. The CDR3 covers 14 residues. V lost 3 bases, J lost 3 bases, and 3 bases stayed unmatched. CDR3 sequence reads: CASSPGQGSYEQYF. CDR3 sequence (DNA): TGTGCCAGCTCACCGGGACAGGGTAGCTACGAGCAGTACTTC.

V usage is TRBV5-1 and J usage is TRBJ2-7, with D hard to call. The CDR3 extends over 16 amino acids. Germline CDR1 is SGHRS and CDR2 is YFSETQ. Trimming pared 3 bases from V and 2 bases from J, leaving 18 bases between. The CDR3 DNA follows: TGCGCCAGCAGCTCGTCCCCTTCGACGCCTACCTACGAGCAGTACTTC. This translates into CASSSSPSTPTYEQYF. The complete variable domain, with remaining parts taken from reference TRBV5-1 and TRBJ2-7, reads KAGVTQTPRYLIKTRGQQVTLSCSPISGHRSVSWYQQTPGQGLQFLFEYFSETQRNKGNFPGRFSGRQFSNSRSEMNVSTLELGDSALYLCASSSSPSTPTYEQYFGPGTRLTVT.

The chain recombines TRBV11-2 with TRBJ1-3, with D possibly TRBD1 on 5 matching bases. Per germline, CDR1 SGHAT and CDR2 FQNNGV. Trimming took 5 bases from V and 7 from J, leaving 18 bases between them. This CDR3 comprises 15 residues. CDR3 nucleotides: TGTGCCAGCAGCCCCGAGCGGGCAGGGCGGAACACCATATATTTT. Translation: CASSPERAGRNTIYF. Looking up the rest from reference TRBV11-2 and TRBJ1-3 gives the full variable domain: EAGVAQSPRYKIIEKRQSVAFWCNPISGHATLYWYQQILGQGPKLLIQFQNNGVVDDSQLPKDRFSAERLKGVDSTLKIQPAKLEDSAVYLCASSPERAGRNTIYFGEGSWLTVV.

As concerns this clone: This may be a read error, as it is one base from a much larger clone. The rearrangement uses TRBV2 and TRBJ2-5; no firm D call. CDR3 size: 16 residues. Germline CDR1 and CDR2: SNHLY and FYNNEI. The DNA for the CDR3 is TGTGCCAGCAGGGAGAGGCAGAGCAATTACCAAGAGGCCCAGTACTTC. Its translation: CASRERQSNYQEAQYF.

This clone was observed many times. This chain joins TRBV18 and TRBJ2-1; D possibly corresponds to TRBD2 (5 bases). The germline CDR1 and CDR2 sequences are KGHSH and LQKENI. The CDR3 sequence is 13 residues long. Between the trimmed V and J ends, which lost 1 base and 6 bases, there was a span of 7 bases. CDR3 amino acids: CASSPLGSNEQFF. Here the CDR3 DNA reads TGTGCCAGCTCACCACTTGGGAGCAATGAGCAGTTCTTC.

The chain recombines TRBV7-2 with TRBJ2-7; D ambiguous. The CDR3 is made up of 14 amino acids. From germline, CDR1 is SGHTA and CDR2 FQGNSA. The V and J ends lost 6 bases and 0 bases respectively, with 12 bases between them. CDR3 DNA sequence: TGTGCCAGCAGTTGGGGAAGTTTCTCCTACGAGCAGTACTTC. This sequence encodes CASSWGSFSYEQYF.

This clone was counted once. The rearrangement uses TRBV7-2 and TRBJ2-7; 7 positions match TRBD2. V gave up 5 bases and J gave up 5 bases; unmatched junction bases: 6. The CDR3 is made up of 13 amino acids. CDR1 is SGHTA and CDR2 is FQGNSA in the germline V gene. CDR3 nucleotide sequence: TGTGCCAGCAGCCCAATGGGACTACACGAGCAGTACTTC. Protein sequence: CASSPMGLHEQYF. Drawing the rest from reference TRBV7-2 and TRBJ2-7, the complete variable domain is GAGVSQSPSNKVTEKGKDVELRCDPISGHTALYWYRQSLGQGLEFLIYFQGNSAPDKSGLPSDRFSAERTGGSVSTLTIQRTQQEDSAVYLCASSPMGLHEQYFGPGTRLTVT.

The genes are TRBV5-1 and TRBJ2-5; tentatively, D is TRBD2 (7 bases). Trimming removed 1 base at V and 4 bases at J, with 11 bases between. The CDR3 has 14 residues. Germline loops: CDR1 SGHRS, CDR2 YFSETQ. DNA for the CDR3: TGCGCCAGCAGCTTGATCGGGGGGCGAGAGACCCAGTACTTC. Amino acid sequence: CASSLIGGRETQYF.

The J gene is TRBJ2-1, the V gene TRBV18; tentatively, D is TRBD1 (5 bases). The CDR3 is 14 residues long. Germline CDR1 KGHSH, CDR2 LQKENI. The V end lost 0 bases, the J end lost 12 bases, and 15 bases lay between the germline ends. The DNA for the CDR3 is TGTGCCAGCTCACCACCGACCGACCATCAGGGGCAGTTCTTC. It encodes CASSPPTDHQGQFF.

V usage is TRBV5-1 and J usage is TRBJ2-6; no clear D. Germline V CDR1 and CDR2: SGHRS, YFSETQ. With 5 bases removed from V and 2 bases from J, the gap between germline ends came to 8 bases. The CDR3 is 14 residues long. The chain's CDR3 is CASSRSAGANVLTF. As DNA, the CDR3 is TGCGCCAGCAGTCGATCCGCTGGGGCCAACGTCCTGACTTTC. Looking up the rest from reference TRBV5-1 and TRBJ2-6 gives the full variable domain: KAGVTQTPRYLIKTRGQQVTLSCSPISGHRSVSWYQQTPGQGLQFLFEYFSETQRNKGNFPGRFSGRQFSNSRSEMNVSTLELGDSALYLCASSRSAGANVLTFGAGSRLTVL.

This clone came up a few times. The chain is built from TRBV7-2 and TRBJ2-1; D is unclear. V lost 5 bases and J lost 9, with 11 bases in between. CDR1 is SGHTA, CDR2 FQGNSA, per germline. The length of the CDR3 is 12 residues. The CDR3 here is CASSAVGAEQFF. CDR3 nucleotide sequence: TGTGCCAGCAGCGCCGTAGGTGCTGAGCAGTTCTTC.